Listed here is a single T cell receptor beta chain. Its antigen is still unknown. No clone much larger than this one lies a single base away; base qualities are absent. Trimmed from V: 4 bases; trimmed from J: 1 base; junction bases lacking a gene match: 2. In the germline V gene, CDR1 corresponds to SNHLY and CDR2 to FYNNEI. From cysteine to phenylalanine, the CDR3 is 16 amino acids long. The only DNA kept is the CDR3, 48 bases in frame from the first base. TCRdb shows the sequencer as Illumina NovaSeq 6000. TCRalpha and TCRbeta cDNA libraries were constructed by 5'RACE with constant-segment primers, with sample barcodes and unique molecular identifiers being introduced. RNA was extracted from every sample with Trizol reagent. The libraries were amplified in two PCR steps, and the second step added a second sample barcode and Illumina TruSeq adapters. Sequencing of libraries was performed on an Illumina NovaSeq with 2 x 150 bp paired-end reads. As for the original processing: Reads were demultiplexed and collapsed into UMI-guided consensus sequences with migec v1.2.7. Using mixcr v2.1.11, UMI consensuses were aligned to TRA and TRB V and J templates and then assembled into clonotypes. A clonotype was counted as expanded or contracted only when both edgeR and NoisET called the clonotype significant, with the noise models trained on biological replicates. For edgeR calls, a false discovery rate-adjusted p below 0.01 and a log2 fold-change threshold of 1 were applied. As an exploratory analysis of dynamics, PCA with hierarchical clustering was applied to max-normalized trajectories of the 1000 most abundant clonotypes. The CD4 or CD8 phenotype of responding clones was assigned using the separately sequenced CD4+ and CD8+ repertoires. In-frame beta chains were kept once TCRdb had trimmed the public reads at Q25 with fastp and called clones with MiXCR. Every distinct CDR3 protein forms one entry, paired with its most common genes and DNA. TCRdb's processing, not the authors', yielded these V and J calls. The sample table records roughly 350,000 distinct CDR3 sequences; around 21% of these occur just once. The ten largest make up about 12% of the sample.

This entry is derived from a study of T-cell memory formation after mild COVID-19 (dated by TCRdb to the early 2020s). With regard to the full study: Most TCR sequence clusters were specific to one of the two donors. In two donors, T-cell clones that expanded and contracted after mild COVID-19 were tracked by sequencing TCRalpha and TCRbeta repertoires over time. Two young, previously healthy adult volunteers made up the cohort, one male and one female.

Here is what the overall study found, with its caveats: Contracting CD4+ clones appeared mostly in the CM and EM memory subsets, whereas CD8+ clones were enriched in EMRA. The study covered only two mild cases, and larger cohorts including severe cases with pre-infection samples were considered necessary. Balanced CD4/CD8 phenotypes were observed for clones contracting from day 15 to 85, whereas a bias towards CD4+ was observed for a second wave of clones expanding from day 15 to 37. Whether the second-wave clones peaking on day 37 were SARS-CoV-2 specific was not confirmed. Some responding clones were detected in pre-infection memory, suggesting pre-existing cross-reactive memory T cells joined the SARS-CoV-2 response.

Ficoll-Paque density gradient centrifugation was used to isolate PBMCs. The sample taken for sequencing was PBMCs or a T cell subset sorted from them (not recorded which). This TCR was sampled from an adult woman who had mild COVID-19 (a few samples of this study predate the infection). The sample titles of this study are shuffled in the database, so cell type and time point are left out; the donor was told from shared clones. In this chain, TRBV2 is recombined with TRBJ2-5; the central 14 bases match TRBD2. CDR3 sequence: CASSGTSGGFQETQYF. The sequence in DNA is TGTGCCAGCAGTGGGACTAGCGGGGGGTTCCAAGAGACCCAGTACTTC.